This entry lists 11 T cell receptor beta chains sequenced from one sample in a study of T cell repertoires in cytomegalovirus infection. TCRdb analysed the reads with MiXCR anew, one entry per CDR3 protein. The table lists roughly 320,000 distinct CDR3 sequences, 9.6% of them singletons. Material: PBMCs. The receptors here all came from a human donor in good health (CMV status not recorded). Some clones in this sample may be carry-over from other donors' samples.

The chain links TRBV20-1 to TRBJ1-2; D is undetermined. The CDR3 covers 13 residues. Germline lookup yields CDR1 DFQATT and CDR2 SNEGSKA (reference sequence). Trimming pared 0 bases from V and 5 bases from J, leaving 10 bases between. The chain's CDR3 is CSARDLRGYGYTF. The CDR3 region has the DNA TGCAGTGCTAGAGATCTCCGGGGTTATGGCTACACCTTC.

The table lists this clonotype with many counts. V gene TRBV6-5 combines with J gene TRBJ1-2; TRBD1 agrees at 7 bases. The ends lost 0 bases at V and 5 bases at J; junction bases unmatched: 6. This CDR3 region has 15 residues. Germline V CDR1 and CDR2: MNHEY, SVGAGI. CDR3 in amino acids: CASSYSGGAEYGYTF. The CDR3 nucleotides are TGTGCCAGCAGTTACTCAGGGGGCGCAGAGTATGGCTACACCTTC.

This clonotype was observed many times. The gene calls are TRBV24-1 and TRBJ1-2; 7 bases agree with TRBD1. The CDR3 loop spans 16 amino acids. Germline V gives CDR1 KGHDR, CDR2 SFDVKD. The junction had 9 bases not matched to a gene; V was cut back by 2 bases and J by 4 bases. In nucleotides, the CDR3 is TGTGCCACCAGTGATTCATTCGGACAGGACATCTATGGCTACACCTTC. Translated: CATSDSFGQDIYGYTF.

This clonotype was counted at least ten times. For the CDR3, the DNA is TGTGCCAGCAGTTACTCGCCCGACAGGGACTTTACCGGGGAGCTGTTTTTT. This gives the protein CASSYSPDRDFTGELFF. The V gene is TRBV6-2 or TRBV6-3, the J gene TRBJ2-2; possible D gene TRBD1, 7 bases. CDR3 length: 17 residues. Germline loops: CDR1 MNHEY, CDR2 SVGEGT. Between the trimmed V and J ends, which lost 0 bases and 5 bases, there was a span of 16 bases.

This clonotype was seen ten or more times. The rearrangement joins TRBV7-2 to TRBJ2-5; D is perhaps TRBD2 (6 bases). The germline CDR1 and CDR2 sequences are SGHTA and FQGNSA. V lost 4 bases and J lost 1, with 19 bases in between. The CDR3 has 17 residues. The CDR3 DNA reads as TGTGCCAGCAGCTCCCCTCGAGGTAGCGGCCCCCAAGAGACCCAGTACTTC. This encodes CASSSPRGSGPQETQYF.

This clonotype was recorded at least ten times. The chain joins TRBV6-6 to TRBJ2-6, with D possibly being TRBD1 (6 bases). The CDR3 runs to 15 residues. The germline V gene has CDR1 MNHNY and CDR2 SVGAGI (reference sequence). Trimming stripped 7 bases from V and 1 base from J, with 11 bases between. This CDR3 reads CASIPGASGANVLTF. The CDR3 coding sequence is TGTGCCAGCATCCCAGGGGCTTCTGGGGCCAACGTCCTGACTTTC.

The rearrangement links TRBV27 to TRBJ2-3, with 7 bases aligning to TRBD1. The germline CDR1 and CDR2 sequences are MNHEY and SMNVEV (reference sequence). V lost 10 bases, J lost 3 bases, and 1 base stayed unmatched. The CDR3 is 11 amino acids. CDR3 DNA: TGTGCCACAGGGGGAACAGATACGCAGTATTTT. Translated: CATGGTDTQYF.

This clonotype was seen a few times. The chain carries TRBV29-1 and TRBJ2-2; TRBD1 is a possible D gene (6 bases). V gave up 6 bases and J gave up 2 bases, with 16 bases separating them. Germline V lookup: CDR1 SQVTM, CDR2 ANQGSEA. The CDR3 has 15 amino acids. CDR3: CSVTRDMLNTGELFF. Here the CDR3 DNA reads TGCAGCGTCACCCGGGACATGCTAAACACCGGGGAGCTGTTTTTT.

There are many counts of this clonotype. The chain employs TRBV27 and TRBJ2-5, with D perhaps being TRBD1 or TRBD2 (5 bases each). Germline V gene sequence: CDR1 MNHEY, CDR2 SMNVEV (reference sequence). V shed 6 bases and J shed 5 bases, with 19 bases lying between them. The CDR3 is 15 residues long. The CDR3 region has the DNA TGTGCCAGCAGCCTCACGACGGCCAGGGAGGAGACCCAGTACTTC. Translated: CASSLTTAREETQYF.

This clonotype was found a few times. The genes are TRBV20-1 and TRBJ1-6, with 9 bases lining up with TRBD1. Germline V gene lookup returns CDR1 DFQATT and CDR2 SNEGSKA (reference sequence). The ends lost 3 bases at V and 5 bases at J; junction bases unmatched: 8. The CDR3 is 16 residues long. The CDR3 nucleotides read TGCAGTGCTAGCTCCGGGACAGGGCGAAATAATTCACCCCTCCACTTT. This encodes CSASSGTGRNNSPLHF.

In this sample, this clonotype turned up many times. J is TRBJ1-2 and V is TRBV20-1; D unresolved. Trimming removed 2 bases from V and 2 bases from J, with 18 bases in between. CDR3 length: 16 residues. The germline V gene has CDR1 DFQATT and CDR2 SNEGSKA (reference sequence). CDR3 sequence: CSARNLVPRENYGYTF. CDR3 nucleotide sequence: TGCAGTGCTAGAAACTTGGTCCCGAGGGAAAACTATGGCTACACCTTC.